Shown below are 24 T cell receptor beta chains from a single sample sequenced in a study of T-cell reconstitution after alpha-beta-depleted transplantation in children. Preparing the TCRbeta library involved the use of unique molecular identifiers. One entry per CDR3 protein, called by TCRdb with MiXCR from the PCR reads. The sample lists hundreds of thousands of distinct CDR3 sequences; around 13% were seen once. Sequencing used PBMCs, obtained before TCRalphabeta/CD19-depleted stem cell transplant. These receptors all stem from a girl aged 2 to 9 with congenital amegakaryocytic thrombocytopenia, due to receive a stem cell transplant.

This clonotype appeared many times. The chain is built from TRBV10-3 and TRBJ2-2, with 7 positions matching TRBD2. The ends lost 7 bases at V and 3 bases at J; junction bases unmatched: 2. From germline, CDR1 is ENHRY and CDR2 SYGVKD. The CDR3 contains 13 residues. The CDR3 reads CAIKGGYTGELFF. The CDR3 coding sequence is TGTGCCATCAAGGGAGGGTACACCGGGGAGCTGTTTTTT.

At least ten counts were recorded for this clonotype. This chain joins TRBV29-1 and TRBJ2-7; 7 bases match TRBD2. V lost 2 bases to trimming and J lost 4 bases; unmatched junction nucleotides: 5. This CDR3 is 13 amino acids long. The germline V gene encodes CDR1 SQVTM and CDR2 ANQGSEA. Written as DNA, the CDR3 is TGCAGCGTTGAACTGGGAGGGCGATACGAGCAGTACTTC. Encoded protein: CSVELGGRYEQYF.

This clonotype was counted ten times or more. The V and J genes are TRBV20-1 and TRBJ1-1, with 9 bases lining up with TRBD1. Trimming took 2 bases from V and 6 from J; bases not matched to a gene: 4. Germline V gives CDR1 DFQATT, CDR2 SNEGSKA (reference sequence). The CDR3 runs to 13 residues. CDR3 sequence (DNA): TGCAGTGCTAGACGGGACAGGGCCCCTGAAGCTTTCTTT. Protein: CSARRDRAPEAFF.

This clonotype was found many times. The gene calls are TRBV27 and TRBJ1-1; D possibly corresponds to TRBD1 (5 bases). This CDR3 is built from 12 residues. CDR1 MNHEY and CDR2 SMNVEV come from the germline V gene (reference sequence). V shed 6 bases and J shed 5 bases, with 10 bases lying between them. CDR3 amino acids: CASRRGGTEAFF. CDR3 DNA sequence: TGTGCCAGCAGGCGGGGCGGGACTGAAGCTTTCTTT.

This clonotype was counted ten times or more. J is TRBJ2-1 and V is TRBV7-9; TRBD2 matches at 8 bases. With 3 bases clipped from V and 8 bases from J, the junction kept 6 bases outside the gene matches. Looked up from germline, CDR1 is SEHNR and CDR2 is FQNEAQ (reference sequence). The CDR3 is 14 residues long. The CDR3 loop reads CASSLTSVTDEQFF. CDR3 nucleotides: TGTGCCAGCAGCTTGACTAGCGTCACCGATGAGCAGTTCTTC.

In its sample, this clonotype was seen many times. The chain couples TRBV12-3 or TRBV12-4 to TRBJ2-1, with 8 bases matching TRBD2. The CDR3 spans 15 residues. V dropped 2 bases and J dropped 9; count of bases not matched to a gene: 9. The CDR3 region is CASSLNYGRAGEQFF. CDR3 nucleotides: TGTGCCAGCAGTTTAAATTACGGGAGGGCCGGTGAGCAGTTCTTC.

This clonotype has at least ten counts. The gene calls are TRBV20-1 and TRBJ2-5, with no clear D. The CDR3 loop spans 11 amino acids. Trimming pared 4 bases from V and 2 bases from J, leaving 5 bases between. From germline, CDR1 is DFQATT and CDR2 SNEGSKA (reference sequence). The CDR3 sequence is CSAKQQETQYF. The CDR3 DNA follows: TGCAGTGCTAAGCAGCAAGAGACCCAGTACTTC.

This clonotype has at least ten counts. CDR3 residues: CSATQGRADTGELFF. The CDR3 bases are TGCAGTGCTACCCAGGGGAGGGCTGACACCGGGGAGCTGTTTTTT. The chain has TRBV20-1 and TRBJ2-2; perhaps TRBD2 as D (7 bases). V lost 4 bases and J 3 bases, leaving 15 bases between the germline ends. Germline lookup yields CDR1 DFQATT and CDR2 SNEGSKA (reference sequence). The CDR3 is 15 amino acids.

This rearrangement joins TRBV14 to TRBJ2-1; 9 nucleotides align to TRBD2. V was pared by 1 base and J by 8 bases, with 6 bases of the junction left unmatched. CDR1 and CDR2 (germline): SGHDN, FVKESK. The CDR3 runs 15 residues. The CDR3 loop is CASSQVGGRADEQFF. DNA for the CDR3: TGTGCCAGCAGCCAAGTAGGCGGGAGGGCGGATGAGCAGTTCTTC.

This clonotype was seen repeatedly, ten times or more. CDR3 in amino acids: CASSQALTPNTEAFF. The CDR3, as DNA: TGCGCCAGCAGCCAAGCGTTAACACCCAACACTGAAGCTTTCTTT. The genes are TRBV4-1 and TRBJ1-1; D remains ambiguous. V was trimmed by 1 base and J by 2 bases, leaving 11 bases between them. This CDR3 spans 15 amino acids. The germline V gene has CDR1 MGHRA and CDR2 YSYEKL.

This sequence joins TRBV12-3 or TRBV12-4 and TRBJ2-7, with 9 bases lining up with TRBD2. J was trimmed by 6 bases and V by 6 bases; bases with no gene match: 12. There are 15 residues in the CDR3. The CDR3 sequence is CASSPTGTSLGEQYF. The CDR3 nucleotides read TGTGCCAGCAGCCCAACCGGGACTAGCTTGGGCGAGCAGTACTTC.

This clonotype was detected only a few times. The rearrangement joins TRBV6-1 to TRBJ2-4; possible D gene TRBD1, 6 bases. CDR3 size: 15 residues. V was cut by 5 bases and J by 0 bases, with 11 bases left in between. The V gene's germline CDR1 is MNHNS and CDR2 SASEGT. The CDR3: CASSRDTLAKNIQYF. As DNA, the CDR3 is TGTGCCAGCAGTCGGGACACCCTAGCCAAAAACATTCAGTACTTC.

Concerning this clonotype itself: An end of the junction does not agree with germline; a read error may underlie this. The chain uses TRBV5-6 and TRBJ2-1, with D uncertain. The CDR3 runs to 13 residues. Germline CDR1 SGHDT, CDR2 YYEEEE. The chain's CDR3 is CASSFRLYNGQFF. The CDR3 bases are TGTGCCAGCAGCTTCCGACTTTACAATGGGCAGTTCTTC. Full variable domain (missing parts from reference TRBV5-6 and TRBJ2-1): DAGVTQSPTHLIKTRGQQVTLRCSPKSGHDTVSWYQQALGQGPQFIFQYYEEEERQRGNFPDRFSGHQFPNYSSELNVNALLLGDSALYLCASSFRLYNGQFFGPGTRLTVL.

This clonotype has a handful of counts. The chain has TRBV7-9 and TRBJ2-5; D not resolved. Germline V gene lookup returns CDR1 SEHNR and CDR2 FQNEAQ (reference sequence). CDR3 length equals 14 residues. Deletions cut 1 base from V and 1 base from J, with 7 bases between. DNA for the CDR3: TGTGCCAGCAGCTTAGGGAGTTTCCAAGAGACCCAGTACTTC. Translation gives CASSLGSFQETQYF.

In this sample, this clonotype turned up many times. V gene TRBV7-6 combines with J gene TRBJ2-1; 8 bases are shared with TRBD2. From germline, CDR1 is SGHVS and CDR2 FNYEAQ. J lost 2 bases, V lost 11 bases, and 5 bases had no gene match. The CDR3 is made up of 13 amino acids. The CDR3 loop is CACATSAYNEQFF. The CDR3, as DNA: TGTGCCTGCGCGACTAGCGCCTACAATGAGCAGTTCTTC.

This clonotype was observed at least ten times. V usage is TRBV10-3 and J usage is TRBJ2-3; 11 nucleotides line up with TRBD2. The V segment lost 7 bases and the J segment 2 bases; nucleotides outside the gene matches: 8. The length of the CDR3 is 16 residues. Germline V lookup: CDR1 ENHRY, CDR2 SYGVKD. CDR3 protein: CAIKNGTSGPTDTQYF. DNA for the CDR3: TGTGCCATCAAAAACGGGACTAGCGGCCCCACAGATACGCAGTATTTT.

This clonotype was counted ten times or more. The CDR3 DNA reads as TGCAGTGCTAGAGATTCCCTGACAGGGGGCCCCTACGAGCAGTACTTC. Encoded protein: CSARDSLTGGPYEQYF. The chain has TRBV20-1 and TRBJ2-7, with 10 bases identical to TRBD1. V lost 0 bases and J lost 2; bases outside the gene matches: 7. Germline V gene lookup returns CDR1 DFQATT and CDR2 SNEGSKA (reference sequence). The CDR3 length is 16 residues.

This clonotype was counted many times. This chain links TRBV7-2 with TRBJ2-7; D possibly corresponds to TRBD2 (5 bases). The CDR3 contains 14 residues. Germline values: CDR1 SGHTA, CDR2 FQGNSA. V was clipped by 3 bases and J by 5 bases, with 14 bases between them. The CDR3 DNA is TGTGCCAGCAGCTTTAGCCTAGCCGCGGACGAGCAGTACTTC. Translated: CASSFSLAADEQYF.

Ten or more counts support this clonotype. The rearrangement links TRBV20-1 to TRBJ2-1; D is unclear. Trimming removed 1 base from V and 6 bases from J, with 10 bases in between. There are 13 residues in the CDR3. In germline, CDR1 is DFQATT, CDR2 SNEGSKA (reference sequence). The CDR3 sequence: CSARALQTNEQFF. CDR3 nucleotide sequence: TGCAGTGCTAGAGCTCTCCAGACCAATGAGCAGTTCTTC.

The chain couples TRBV10-3 to TRBJ2-2, with D uncertain. Germline CDR1 and CDR2: ENHRY and SYGVKD. V was trimmed by 0 bases and J by 6 bases, leaving 8 bases between them. This CDR3 contains 14 residues. CDR3 sequence: CAISESRTSGELFF. CDR3 bases: TGTGCCATCAGTGAGTCAAGGACCTCCGGGGAGCTGTTTTTT.

This clonotype was seen a few times. The chain combines TRBV19 with TRBJ2-7, with D possibly matching TRBD1 (6 bases). V gave up 5 bases and J gave up 3 bases, with 14 bases separating them. CDR1 is LNHDA and CDR2 is SQIVND in the germline V gene (reference sequence). This CDR3 is 14 amino acids long. CDR3 nucleotide sequence: TGTGCCAGTAGTCGCTACAGGGTGGACTACGAGCAGTACTTC. It translates to CASSRYRVDYEQYF. The variable domain in full, with the rest retrieved from reference TRBV19 and TRBJ2-7, is DGGITQSPKYLFRKEGQNVTLSCEQNLNHDAMYWYRQDPGQGLRLIYYSQIVNDFQKGDIAEGYSVSREKKESFPLTVTSAQKNPTAFYLCASSRYRVDYEQYFGPGTRLTVT.

This clonotype was picked up many times. The CDR3 here is CSARERDTHYNEQFF. CDR3 in DNA: TGCAGTGCTAGAGAACGGGACACCCACTACAATGAGCAGTTCTTC. V usage is TRBV20-1 and J usage is TRBJ2-1, with D tentatively TRBD1 (6 bases). The CDR3 sequence is 15 residues long. V gave up 0 bases and J gave up 3 bases, with 12 bases separating them. The germline CDR1 and CDR2 sequences are DFQATT and SNEGSKA (reference sequence).

The chain employs TRBV12-3 or TRBV12-4 and TRBJ2-1, with 11 bases lining up with TRBD2. The CDR3 is 17 amino acids. J was trimmed by 5 bases and V by 7 bases; bases with no gene match: 13. The CDR3 DNA sequence: TGTGCCAGCACCAAAACCAAAGGACTAGCGGGTAACAATGAGCAGTTCTTC. The encoded protein is CASTKTKGLAGNNEQFF.

Comment on this clonotype: At one end the junction does not follow the germline gene, possibly because of a read error. The genes are TRBV10-3 and TRBJ2-1; the D is unclear. The CDR3 is 11 residues long. Germline-derived CDR1 and CDR2 are ENHRY and SYGVKD. CDR3 in DNA: TGTGGCATCCGCGATAGCAATGAGCAGTTCTTC. Encoded protein: CGIRDSNEQFF.